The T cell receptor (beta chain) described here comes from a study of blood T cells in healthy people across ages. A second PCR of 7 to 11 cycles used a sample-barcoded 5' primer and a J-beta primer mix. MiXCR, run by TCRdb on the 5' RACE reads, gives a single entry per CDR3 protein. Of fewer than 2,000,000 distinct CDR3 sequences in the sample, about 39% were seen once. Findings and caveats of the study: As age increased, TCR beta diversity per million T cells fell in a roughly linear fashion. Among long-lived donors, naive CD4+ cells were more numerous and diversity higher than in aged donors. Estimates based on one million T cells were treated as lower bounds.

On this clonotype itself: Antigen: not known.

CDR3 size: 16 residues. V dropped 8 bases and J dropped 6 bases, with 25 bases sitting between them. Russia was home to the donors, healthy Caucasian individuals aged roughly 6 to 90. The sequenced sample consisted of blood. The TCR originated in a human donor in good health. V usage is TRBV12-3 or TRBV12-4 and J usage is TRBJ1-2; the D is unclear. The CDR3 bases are TGTGCCAGCCGGGCGGGTCTCGGGGAATGGAGGGATGGCTACACCTTC. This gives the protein CASRAGLGEWRDGYTF.